This T cell receptor (beta chain) emerged from a study of blood T cell repertoires in COVID-19. Overall study: Sites in the United States, Italy and Spain provided acute and convalescent COVID-19 samples. In each case, the material was cDNA or gDNA derived from T cells, B-cell-depleted T cells, or PBMCs.

The authors' processing: Estimates of nucleated cell counts were drawn from the amplification of reference gene primers. Sequencing used immunoSEQ multiplex PCR; TCRdb keeps in-frame clones, though not all of them. For V, J and clone size, that table is used; D and trimming come from the DNA. The sample lists under 150,000 clones, 70% to 85% occurring once. In this sample, this clone turned up once. The V and J ends lost 6 bases and 6 bases, in that order; junction bases with no gene match: 3. Germline assignment: CDR1 MNHEY and CDR2 SVGAGI. The CDR3 loop spans 15 amino acids. The rearrangement links TRBV6-5 to TRBJ2-2; TRBD2 agrees at 14 bases. This TCR derives from a human donor in a cohort sampled during active COVID-19. What was sequenced was peripheral blood. In DNA, the CDR3 is TGTGCCAGCAGCCAGGGACTAGCGGGGGCCGGGGAGCTGTTTTTT. Amino acids: CASSQGLAGAGELFF.